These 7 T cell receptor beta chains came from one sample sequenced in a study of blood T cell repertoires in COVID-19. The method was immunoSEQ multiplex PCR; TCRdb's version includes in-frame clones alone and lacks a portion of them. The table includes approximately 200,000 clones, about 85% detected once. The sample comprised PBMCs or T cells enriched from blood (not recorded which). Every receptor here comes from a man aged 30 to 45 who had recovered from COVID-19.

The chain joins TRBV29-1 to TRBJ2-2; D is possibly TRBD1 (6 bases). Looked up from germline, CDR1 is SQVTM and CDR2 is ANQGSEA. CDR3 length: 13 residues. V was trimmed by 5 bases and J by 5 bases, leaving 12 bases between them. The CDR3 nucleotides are TGCAGCGTTCGGTCAGGGGTAACCGGGGAGCTGTTTTTT. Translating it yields CSVRSGVTGELFF.

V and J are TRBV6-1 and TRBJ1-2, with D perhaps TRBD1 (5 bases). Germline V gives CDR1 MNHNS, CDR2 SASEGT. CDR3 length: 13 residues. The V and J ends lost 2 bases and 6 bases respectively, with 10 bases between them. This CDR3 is CASSEQGLDGYTF. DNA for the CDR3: TGTGCCAGCAGTGAACAGGGTTTGGATGGCTACACCTTC.

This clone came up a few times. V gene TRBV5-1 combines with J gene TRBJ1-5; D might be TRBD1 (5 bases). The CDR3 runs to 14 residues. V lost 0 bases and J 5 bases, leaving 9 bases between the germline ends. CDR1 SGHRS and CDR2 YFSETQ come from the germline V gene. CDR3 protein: CASSLDGGDQPQHF. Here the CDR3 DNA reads TGCGCCAGCAGCTTGGATGGAGGGGATCAGCCCCAGCATTTT.

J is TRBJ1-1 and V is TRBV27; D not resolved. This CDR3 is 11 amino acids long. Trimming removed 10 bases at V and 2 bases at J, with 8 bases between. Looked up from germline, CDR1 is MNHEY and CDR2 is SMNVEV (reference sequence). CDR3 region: CATLINTEAFF. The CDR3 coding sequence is TGTGCCACCTTAATAAACACTGAAGCTTTCTTT.

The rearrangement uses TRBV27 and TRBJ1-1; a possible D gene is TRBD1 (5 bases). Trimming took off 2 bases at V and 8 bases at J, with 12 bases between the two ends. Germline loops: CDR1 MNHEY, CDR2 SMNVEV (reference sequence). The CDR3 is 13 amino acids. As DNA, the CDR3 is TGTGCCAGCAGTTTAAAGGGTCACAGGGAAGCTTTCTTT. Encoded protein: CASSLKGHREAFF.

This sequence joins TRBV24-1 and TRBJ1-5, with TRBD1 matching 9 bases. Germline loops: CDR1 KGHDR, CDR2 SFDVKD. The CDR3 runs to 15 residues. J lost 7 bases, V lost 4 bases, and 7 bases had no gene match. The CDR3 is CATSDKTGGGQPQHF. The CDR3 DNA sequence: TGTGCCACCAGTGACAAAACAGGGGGCGGACAGCCCCAGCATTTT.

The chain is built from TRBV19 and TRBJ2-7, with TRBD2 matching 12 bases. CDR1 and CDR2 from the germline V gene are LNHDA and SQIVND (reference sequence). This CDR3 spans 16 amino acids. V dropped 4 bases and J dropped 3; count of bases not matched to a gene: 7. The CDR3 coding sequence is TGTGCCAGTAGTACCGGACTAGCGGGGAGTATCTACGAGCAGTACTTC. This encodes CASSTGLAGSIYEQYF.